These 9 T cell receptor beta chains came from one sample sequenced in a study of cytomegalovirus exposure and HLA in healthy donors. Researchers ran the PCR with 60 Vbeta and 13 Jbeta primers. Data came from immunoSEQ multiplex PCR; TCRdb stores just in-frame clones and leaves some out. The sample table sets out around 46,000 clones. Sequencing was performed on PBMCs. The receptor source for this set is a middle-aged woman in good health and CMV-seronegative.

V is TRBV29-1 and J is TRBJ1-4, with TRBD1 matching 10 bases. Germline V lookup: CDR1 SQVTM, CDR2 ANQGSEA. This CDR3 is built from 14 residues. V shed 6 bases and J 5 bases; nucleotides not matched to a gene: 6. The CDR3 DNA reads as TGCAGCGTAAAGGACAGGGGGAGGAATGAAAAACTGTTTTTT. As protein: CSVKDRGRNEKLFF.

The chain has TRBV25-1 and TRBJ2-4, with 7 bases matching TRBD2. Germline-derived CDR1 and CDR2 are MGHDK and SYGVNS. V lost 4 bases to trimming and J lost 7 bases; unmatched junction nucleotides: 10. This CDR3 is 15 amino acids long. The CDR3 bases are TGTGCCAGCAGTGTCCGAGGGAGGGCGGGGAACATTCAGTACTTC. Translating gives CASSVRGRAGNIQYF.

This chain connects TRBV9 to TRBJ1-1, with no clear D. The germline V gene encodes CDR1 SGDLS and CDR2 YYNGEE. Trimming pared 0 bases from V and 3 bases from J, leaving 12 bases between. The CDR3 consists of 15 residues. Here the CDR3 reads CASSVDGRVYTEAFF. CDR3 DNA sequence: TGTGCCAGCAGCGTAGATGGGAGGGTGTACACTGAAGCTTTCTTT.

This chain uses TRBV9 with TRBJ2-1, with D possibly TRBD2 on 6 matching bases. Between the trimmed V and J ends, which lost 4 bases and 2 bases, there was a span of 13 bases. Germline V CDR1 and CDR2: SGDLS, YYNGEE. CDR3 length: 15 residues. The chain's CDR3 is CASSPSRRAYNEQFF. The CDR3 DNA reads TGTGCCAGCAGCCCCTCCCGGAGGGCCTACAATGAGCAGTTCTTC.

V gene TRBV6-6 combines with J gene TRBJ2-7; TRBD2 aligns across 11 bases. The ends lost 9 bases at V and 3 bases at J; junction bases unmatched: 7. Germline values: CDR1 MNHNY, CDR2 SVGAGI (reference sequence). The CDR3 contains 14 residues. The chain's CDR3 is CASTGLAEVYEQYF. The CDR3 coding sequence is TGTGCCAGTACGGGACTAGCGGAGGTCTACGAGCAGTACTTC.

CDR3 region: CASSVAGEWYETQYF. DNA for the CDR3: TGTGCCAGCAGCGTAGCAGGGGAGTGGTATGAGACCCAGTACTTC. V is TRBV9 and J is TRBJ2-5; D possibly corresponds to TRBD1 (6 bases). Trimming cost V 0 bases and J 5 bases, with 14 bases left between them. This CDR3 contains 15 residues. From germline, CDR1 is SGDLS and CDR2 YYNGEE.

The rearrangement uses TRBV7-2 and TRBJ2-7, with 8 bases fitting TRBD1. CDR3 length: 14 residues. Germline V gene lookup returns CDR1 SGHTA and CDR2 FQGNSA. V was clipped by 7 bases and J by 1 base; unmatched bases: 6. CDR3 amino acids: CASKSTGASYEQYF. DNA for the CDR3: TGTGCCAGCAAATCGACAGGGGCGTCCTACGAGCAGTACTTC.

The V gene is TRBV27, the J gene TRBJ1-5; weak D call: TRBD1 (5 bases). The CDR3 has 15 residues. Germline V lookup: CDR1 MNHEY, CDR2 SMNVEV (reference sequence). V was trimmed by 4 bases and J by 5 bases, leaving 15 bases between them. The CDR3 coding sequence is TGTGCCAGCAGTTACGCGGGACGGTCGGATCAGCCCCAGCATTTT. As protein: CASSYAGRSDQPQHF.

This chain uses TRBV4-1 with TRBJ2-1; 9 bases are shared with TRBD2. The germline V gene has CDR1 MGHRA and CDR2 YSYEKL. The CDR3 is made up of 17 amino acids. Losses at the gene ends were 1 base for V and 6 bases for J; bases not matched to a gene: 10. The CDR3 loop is CASSQGGGRAYGNEQFF. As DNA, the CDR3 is TGCGCCAGCAGCCAAGGGGGCGGGAGGGCATATGGCAATGAGCAGTTCTTC.